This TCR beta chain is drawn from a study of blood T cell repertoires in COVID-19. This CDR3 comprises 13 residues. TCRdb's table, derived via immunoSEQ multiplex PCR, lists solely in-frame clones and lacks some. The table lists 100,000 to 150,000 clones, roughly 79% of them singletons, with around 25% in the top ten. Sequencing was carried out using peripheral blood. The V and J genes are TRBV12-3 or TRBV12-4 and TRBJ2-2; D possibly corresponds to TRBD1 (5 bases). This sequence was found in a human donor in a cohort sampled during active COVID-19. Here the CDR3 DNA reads TGTGCACAGGAAGAGCCGAACACCGGGGAGCTGTTTTTT. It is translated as CAQEEPNTGELFF.